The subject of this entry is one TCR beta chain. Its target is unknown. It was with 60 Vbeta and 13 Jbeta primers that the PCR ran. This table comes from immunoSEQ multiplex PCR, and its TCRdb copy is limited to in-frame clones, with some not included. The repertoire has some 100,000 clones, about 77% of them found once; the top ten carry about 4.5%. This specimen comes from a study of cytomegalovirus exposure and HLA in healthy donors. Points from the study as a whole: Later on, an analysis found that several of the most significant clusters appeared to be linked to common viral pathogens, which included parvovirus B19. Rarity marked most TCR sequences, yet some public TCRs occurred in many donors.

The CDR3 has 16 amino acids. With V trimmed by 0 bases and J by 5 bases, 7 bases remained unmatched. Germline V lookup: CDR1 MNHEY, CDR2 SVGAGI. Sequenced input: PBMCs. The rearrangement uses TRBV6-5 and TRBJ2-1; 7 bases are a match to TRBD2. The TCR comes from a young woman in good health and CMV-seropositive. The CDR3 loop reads CASSYSSLADNNEQFF. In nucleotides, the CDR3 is TGTGCCAGCAGTTACTCGAGCCTAGCGGATAACAATGAGCAGTTCTTC.